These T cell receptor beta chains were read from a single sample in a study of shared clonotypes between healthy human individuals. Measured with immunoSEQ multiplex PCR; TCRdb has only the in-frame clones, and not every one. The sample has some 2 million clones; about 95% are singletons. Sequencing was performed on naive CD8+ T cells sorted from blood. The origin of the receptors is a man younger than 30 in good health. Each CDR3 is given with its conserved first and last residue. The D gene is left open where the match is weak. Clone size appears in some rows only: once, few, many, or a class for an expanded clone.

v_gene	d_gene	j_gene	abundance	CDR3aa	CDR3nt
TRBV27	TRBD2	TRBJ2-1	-	CASSAAVSGGPNEQFF	TGTGCCAGCAGCGCGGCAGTTAGCGGGGGGCCAAATGAGCAGTTCTTC
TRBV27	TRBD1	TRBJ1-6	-	CASSSYTGGNSPLHF	TGTGCCAGCAGTTCCTATACAGGGGGCAATTCACCCCTCCACTTT
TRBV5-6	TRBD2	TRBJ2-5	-	CASTTGGQLQETQYF	TGTGCCAGCACCACGGGGGGGCAACTTCAAGAGACCCAGTACTTC
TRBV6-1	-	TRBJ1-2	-	CASSEEGPRVGSNYGYTF	TGTGCCAGCAGTGAAGAAGGACCAAGGGTAGGGTCTAACTATGGCTACACCTTC
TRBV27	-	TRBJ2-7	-	CASSPSTGPKTYEQYF	TGTGCCAGCAGTCCGTCTACAGGCCCTAAAACCTACGAGCAGTACTTC
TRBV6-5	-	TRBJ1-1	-	CASSYSVAVNTEAFF	TGTGCCAGCAGTTACTCTGTCGCGGTGAACACTGAAGCTTTCTTT
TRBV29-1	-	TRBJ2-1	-	CSALDPVSYNEQFF	TGCAGCGCACTAGACCCGGTCTCCTACAATGAGCAGTTCTTC
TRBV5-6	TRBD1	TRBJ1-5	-	CASSKGTGGKPQHF	TGTGCCAGCAGCAAGGGGACAGGGGGCAAGCCCCAGCATTTT
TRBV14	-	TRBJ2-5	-	CASSQVTSPTQYF	TGTGCCAGCAGCCAAGTTACTAGTCCGACCCAGTACTTC
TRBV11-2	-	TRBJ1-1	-	CASSLGKGLGTEAFF	TGTGCCAGCAGCTTAGGAAAAGGGCTAGGGACTGAAGCTTTCTTT
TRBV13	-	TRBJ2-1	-	CASSLESVPDEQFF	TGTGCCAGCAGCTTAGAGTCAGTTCCTGATGAGCAGTTCTTC
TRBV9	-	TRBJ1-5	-	CASSARDNNQPQHF	TGTGCCAGCAGCGCCCGGGACAACAATCAGCCCCAGCATTTT
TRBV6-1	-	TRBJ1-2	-	CASREAGDYGYTF	TGTGCCAGCAGGGAGGCAGGGGACTATGGCTACACCTTC
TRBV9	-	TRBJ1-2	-	CASSAQGGRTGGVGYTF	TGTGCCAGCAGCGCTCAAGGAGGGAGGACCGGAGGTGTAGGCTACACCTTC
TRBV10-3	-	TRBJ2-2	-	CAFREGGNTGELFF	TGTGCCTTCAGAGAGGGCGGGAACACCGGGGAGCTGTTTTTT
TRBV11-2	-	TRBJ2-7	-	CASSPVWGEQYF	TGTGCCAGCAGCCCCGTCTGGGGGGAGCAGTACTTC
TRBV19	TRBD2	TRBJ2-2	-	CASSIDVGSGGLTGELFF	TGTGCCAGTAGTATAGATGTTGGTAGCGGGGGGCTCACCGGGGAGCTGTTTTTT
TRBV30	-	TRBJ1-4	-	CAGRTSTNEKLFF	TGTGCCGGAAGGACCTCAACTAATGAAAAACTGTTTTTT
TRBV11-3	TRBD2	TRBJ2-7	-	CASSPSGSYEQYF	TGTGCCAGCAGCCCTAGCGGGTCCTACGAGCAGTACTTC
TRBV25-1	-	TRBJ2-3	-	CASSEYGMDTQYF	TGTGCCAGCAGTGAATATGGCATGGATACGCAGTATTTT
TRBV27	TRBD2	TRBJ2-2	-	CASSPRTSGVTGELFF	TGTGCCAGCAGTCCACGGACTAGCGGGGTCACCGGGGAGCTGTTTTTT
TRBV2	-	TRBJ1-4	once	CASSDTEISATNEKLFF	TGTGCCAGCAGTGATACAGAGATTTCTGCAACTAATGAAAAACTGTTTTTT
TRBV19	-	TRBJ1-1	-	CASSGGGDGTEAFF	TGTGCCAGTTCTGGCGGGGGTGATGGGACTGAAGCTTTCTTT
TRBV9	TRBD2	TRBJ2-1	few	CASSPTSGGAHEQFF	TGTGCCAGCAGCCCGACTAGCGGGGGGGCACATGAGCAGTTCTTC
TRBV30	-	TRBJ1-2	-	CAWSGVGYTF	TGTGCCTGGAGTGGGGTTGGCTACACCTTC
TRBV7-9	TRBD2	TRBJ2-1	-	CASTILSLAGLEGNEQFF	TGTGCCAGCACTATACTTAGCCTAGCGGGGCTGGAGGGCAATGAGCAGTTCTTC
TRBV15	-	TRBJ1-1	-	CATGEVNTEAFF	TGTGCCACCGGGGAGGTGAACACTGAAGCTTTCTTT
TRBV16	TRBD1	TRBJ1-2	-	CASSPGQGHYRYTF	TGTGCCAGCAGCCCCGGACAGGGGCATTATCGCTACACCTTC
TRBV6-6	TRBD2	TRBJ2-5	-	CASTGLVRETQYF	TGTGCCAGCACCGGACTAGTTAGGGAGACCCAGTACTTC
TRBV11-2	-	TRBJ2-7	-	CASSALGEQYF	TGTGCCAGCAGCGCCTTGGGGGAGCAGTACTTC
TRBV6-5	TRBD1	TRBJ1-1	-	CASSYQGAGTEAFF	TGTGCCAGCAGTTACCAGGGGGCGGGCACTGAAGCTTTCTTT
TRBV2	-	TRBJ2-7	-	CASSEALLGGNEQYF	TGTGCCAGCAGTGAAGCGCTTCTCGGGGGCAACGAGCAGTACTTC
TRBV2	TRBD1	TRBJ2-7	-	CASSESLDRGDYEQYF	TGTGCCAGCAGTGAATCCCTGGACAGGGGAGATTACGAGCAGTACTTC
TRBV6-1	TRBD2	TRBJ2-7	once	CASSGEGTSGAPYEQYF	TGTGCCAGCAGTGGAGAAGGGACTAGCGGGGCTCCCTACGAGCAGTACTTC
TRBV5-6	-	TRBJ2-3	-	CASSRPTGDITDTQYF	TGTGCCAGCAGCCGTCCGACAGGCGACATCACAGATACGCAGTATTTT
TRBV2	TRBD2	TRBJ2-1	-	CARRGSGSHEQFF	TGTGCCAGGCGCGGGAGCGGGTCCCATGAGCAGTTCTTC
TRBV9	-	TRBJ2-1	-	CASSIRDRRDNEQFF	TGTGCCAGCAGCATACGGGACCGAAGGGACAATGAGCAGTTCTTC
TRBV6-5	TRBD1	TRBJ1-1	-	CASSWTGEGTEAFF	TGTGCCAGCAGCTGGACAGGGGAAGGCACTGAAGCTTTCTTT
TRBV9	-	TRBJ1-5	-	CASSVGLGGGPQHF	TGTGCCAGCAGCGTAGGGCTGGGCGGTGGGCCCCAGCATTTT
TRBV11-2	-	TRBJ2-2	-	CASSLGQELFF	TGTGCCAGCAGCTTAGGACAAGAGCTGTTTTTT
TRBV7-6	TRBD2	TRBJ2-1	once	CASSLETSVSYNEQFF	TGTGCCAGCAGCTTAGAAACTAGCGTCTCCTACAATGAGCAGTTCTTC
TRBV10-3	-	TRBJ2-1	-	CAISEKYNEQFF	TGTGCCATCAGTGAGAAGTACAATGAGCAGTTCTTC
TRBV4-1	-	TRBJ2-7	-	CASSQESQRLSYEQYF	TGCGCCAGCAGCCAAGAGTCTCAGAGGCTCTCCTACGAGCAGTACTTC
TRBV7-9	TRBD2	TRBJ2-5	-	CASSLAGVYQETQYF	TGTGCCAGCAGCTTGGCGGGAGTATACCAAGAGACCCAGTACTTC
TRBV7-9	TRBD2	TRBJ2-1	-	CASSFVTSGNNEQFF	TGTGCCAGCAGCTTCGTGACTAGCGGGAACAATGAGCAGTTCTTC
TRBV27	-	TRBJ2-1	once	CASNPDGILPYNEQFF	TGTGCCAGCAACCCTGACGGGATACTCCCCTACAATGAGCAGTTCTTC
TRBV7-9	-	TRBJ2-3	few	CASSLFEGTADTQYF	TGTGCCAGCAGCTTGTTTGAGGGTACAGCAGATACGCAGTATTTT
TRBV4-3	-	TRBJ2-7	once	CASSQLLDSSYEQYF	TGCGCCAGCAGCCAACTCCTAGACAGCTCCTACGAGCAGTACTTC
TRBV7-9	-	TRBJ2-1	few	CASSLGDEQFF	TGTGCCAGCAGCTTAGGGGATGAGCAGTTCTTC
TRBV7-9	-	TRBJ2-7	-	CASSFDASYEQYF	TGTGCCAGCAGCTTCGACGCCTCCTACGAGCAGTACTTC